Here is one T cell receptor beta chain with its context. Its antigen is unidentified. The sample originates from a study of shared clonotypes between healthy human individuals. Germline V gives CDR1 SNHLY, CDR2 FYNNEI. The V gene end was trimmed by 4 bases and the J gene end by 7 bases; junction bases not matched to a gene: 3. There are 15 residues in the CDR3. The study, taken as a whole, reports: Incompleteness in sorted-subset sequencing, despite large depth, was shown by rarefaction. It was observed that 5% to 6.5% of naive CD4 clonotypes were shared across a handful of donors. Relative to clonotypes present in all four donors, those not shared had lower generation probabilities. Few donors restricted represented genetic and exposure-history diversity.

Repertoires were generated with immunoSEQ multiplex PCR, while TCRdb's copy carries only in-frame clones and drops some. The sample includes 950,000 to 1,100,000 clones, under 80% of them seen just once. The source is a young man in good health. Input material: memory CD4+ T cells sorted from blood. Subset described: CD45RA-negative fraction. The V gene is TRBV2, the J gene TRBJ2-2; 13 nucleotides line up with TRBD2. Here the CDR3 reads CASSGTSGSGGELFF. DNA for the CDR3: TGTGCCAGCAGTGGGACTAGCGGGAGTGGCGGGGAGCTGTTTTTT.